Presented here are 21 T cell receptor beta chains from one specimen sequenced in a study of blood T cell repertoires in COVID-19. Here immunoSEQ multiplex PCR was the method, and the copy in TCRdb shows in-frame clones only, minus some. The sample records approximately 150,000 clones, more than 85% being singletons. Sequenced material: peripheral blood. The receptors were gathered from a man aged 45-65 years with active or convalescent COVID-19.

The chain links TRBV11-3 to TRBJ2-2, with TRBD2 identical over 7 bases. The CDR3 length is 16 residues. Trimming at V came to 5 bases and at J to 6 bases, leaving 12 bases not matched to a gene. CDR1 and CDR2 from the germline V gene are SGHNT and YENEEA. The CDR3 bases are TGTGCCAGCAGCCCTTCGGACCTTGGGGGGGCCGGGGAGCTGTTTTTT. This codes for CASSPSDLGGAGELFF.

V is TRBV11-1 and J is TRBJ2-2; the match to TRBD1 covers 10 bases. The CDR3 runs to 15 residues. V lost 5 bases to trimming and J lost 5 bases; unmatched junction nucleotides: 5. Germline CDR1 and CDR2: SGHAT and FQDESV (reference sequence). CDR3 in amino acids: CASSTRTGGTGELFF. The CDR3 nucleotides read TGTGCCAGCAGCACTCGGACAGGGGGAACCGGGGAGCTGTTTTTT.

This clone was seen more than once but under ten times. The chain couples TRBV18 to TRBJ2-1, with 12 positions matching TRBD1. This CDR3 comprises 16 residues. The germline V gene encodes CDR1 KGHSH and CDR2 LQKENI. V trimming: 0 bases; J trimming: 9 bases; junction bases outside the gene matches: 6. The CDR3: CASSPPRGTGGLEQFF. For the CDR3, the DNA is TGTGCCAGCTCACCACCGCGCGGGACAGGGGGCCTTGAGCAGTTCTTC.

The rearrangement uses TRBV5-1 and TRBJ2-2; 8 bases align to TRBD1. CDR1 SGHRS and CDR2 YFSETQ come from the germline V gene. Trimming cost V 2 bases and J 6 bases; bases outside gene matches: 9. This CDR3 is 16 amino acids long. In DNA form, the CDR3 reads TGCGCCAGCAGCTTCCCCGGGACAGGTCTCCCCGGGGAGCTGTTTTTT. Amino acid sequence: CASSFPGTGLPGELFF. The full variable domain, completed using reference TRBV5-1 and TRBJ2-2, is KAGVTQTPRYLIKTRGQQVTLSCSPISGHRSVSWYQQTPGQGLQFLFEYFSETQRNKGNFPGRFSGRQFSNSRSEMNVSTLELGDSALYLCASSFPGTGLPGELFFGEGSRLTVL.

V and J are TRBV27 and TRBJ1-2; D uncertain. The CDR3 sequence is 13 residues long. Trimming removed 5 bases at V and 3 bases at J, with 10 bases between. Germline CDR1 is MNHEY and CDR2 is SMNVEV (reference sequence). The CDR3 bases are TGTGCCAGCAGTCCGGTATCGTACTATGGCTACACCTTC. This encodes CASSPVSYYGYTF.

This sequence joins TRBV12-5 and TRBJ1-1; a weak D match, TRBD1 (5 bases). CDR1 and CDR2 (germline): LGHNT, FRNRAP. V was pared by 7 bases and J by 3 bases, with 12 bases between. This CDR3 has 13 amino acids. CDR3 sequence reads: CASDSGGDTEAFF. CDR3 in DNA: TGTGCTAGTGATAGTGGGGGGGACACTGAAGCTTTCTTT.

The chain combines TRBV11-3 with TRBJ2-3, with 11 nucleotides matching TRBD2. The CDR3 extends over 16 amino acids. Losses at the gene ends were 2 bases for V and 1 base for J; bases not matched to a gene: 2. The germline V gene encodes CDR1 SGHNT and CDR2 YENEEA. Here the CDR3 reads CASSLSSGRGTDTQYF. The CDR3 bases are TGTGCCAGCAGCTTAAGTAGCGGGAGGGGCACAGATACGCAGTATTTT.

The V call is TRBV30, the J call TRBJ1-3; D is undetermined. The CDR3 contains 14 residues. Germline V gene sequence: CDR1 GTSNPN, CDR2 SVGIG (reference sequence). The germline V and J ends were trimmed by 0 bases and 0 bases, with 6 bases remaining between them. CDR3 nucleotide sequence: TGTGCCTGGAGTGTCGTTAACTCTGGAAACACCATATATTTT. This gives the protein CAWSVVNSGNTIYF. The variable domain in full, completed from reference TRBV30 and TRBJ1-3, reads SQTIHQWPATLVQPVGSPLSLECTVEGTSNPNLYWYRQAAGRGLQLLFYSVGIGQISSEVPQNLSASRPQDRQFILSSKKLLLSDSGFYLCAWSVVNSGNTIYFGEGSWLTVV.

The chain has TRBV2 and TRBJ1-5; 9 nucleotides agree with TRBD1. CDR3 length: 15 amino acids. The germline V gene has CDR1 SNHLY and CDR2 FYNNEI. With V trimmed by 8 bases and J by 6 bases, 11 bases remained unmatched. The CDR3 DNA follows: TGTGCCAGCCGTAAGGACAGGGGAATCCGTCAGCCCCAGCATTTT. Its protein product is CASRKDRGIRQPQHF.

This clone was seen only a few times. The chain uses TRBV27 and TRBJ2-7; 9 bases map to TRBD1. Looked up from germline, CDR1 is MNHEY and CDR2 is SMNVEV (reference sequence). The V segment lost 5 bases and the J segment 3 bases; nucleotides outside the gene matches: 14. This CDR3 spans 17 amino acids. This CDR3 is CASSASGQGLADYEQYF. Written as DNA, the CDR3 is TGTGCCAGCAGTGCCTCGGGACAGGGCTTAGCGGACTACGAGCAGTACTTC.

CDR3 residues: CASSYSTGRTEAFF. In DNA form, the CDR3 reads TGTGCCAGCAGTTACTCAACAGGGCGGACTGAAGCTTTCTTT. V usage is TRBV6-5 and J usage is TRBJ1-1, with D tentatively TRBD1 (6 bases). CDR1 is MNHEY and CDR2 is SVGAGI in the germline V gene. This CDR3 region has 14 residues. V lost 0 bases and J lost 5, with 10 bases in between.

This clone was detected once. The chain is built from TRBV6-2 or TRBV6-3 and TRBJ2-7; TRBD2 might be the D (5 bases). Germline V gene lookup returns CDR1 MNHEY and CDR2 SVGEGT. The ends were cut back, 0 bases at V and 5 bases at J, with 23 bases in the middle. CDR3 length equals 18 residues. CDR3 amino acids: CASSYSKFREGITHEQYF. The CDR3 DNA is TGTGCCAGCAGTTACTCGAAATTTCGGGAAGGGATTACCCACGAGCAGTACTTC.

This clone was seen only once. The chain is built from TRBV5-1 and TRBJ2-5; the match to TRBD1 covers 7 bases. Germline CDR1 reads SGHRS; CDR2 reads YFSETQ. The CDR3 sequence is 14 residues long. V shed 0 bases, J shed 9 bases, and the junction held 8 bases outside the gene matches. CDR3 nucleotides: TGCGCCAGCAGCTTGGCACAGGGGCCGGAACCCCAGTACTTC. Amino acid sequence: CASSLAQGPEPQYF.

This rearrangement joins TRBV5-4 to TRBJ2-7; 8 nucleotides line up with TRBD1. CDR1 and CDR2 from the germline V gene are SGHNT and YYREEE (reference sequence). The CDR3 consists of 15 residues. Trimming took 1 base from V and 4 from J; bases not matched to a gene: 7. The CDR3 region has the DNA TGTGCCAGCAGCTTGAAACCAGGGGGCGCGTACGAGCAGTACTTC. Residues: CASSLKPGGAYEQYF.

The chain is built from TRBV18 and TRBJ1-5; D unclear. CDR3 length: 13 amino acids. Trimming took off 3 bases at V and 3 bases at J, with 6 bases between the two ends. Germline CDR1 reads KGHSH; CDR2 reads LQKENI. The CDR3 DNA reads TGTGCCAGCTCACCGGGCAACAATCAGCCCCAGCATTTT. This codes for CASSPGNNQPQHF.

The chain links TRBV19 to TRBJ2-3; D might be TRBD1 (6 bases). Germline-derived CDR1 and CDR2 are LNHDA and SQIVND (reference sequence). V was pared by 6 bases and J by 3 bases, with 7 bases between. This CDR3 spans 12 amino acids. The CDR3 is CASRGQTDTQYF. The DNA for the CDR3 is TGTGCCAGTAGAGGACAGACAGATACGCAGTATTTT.

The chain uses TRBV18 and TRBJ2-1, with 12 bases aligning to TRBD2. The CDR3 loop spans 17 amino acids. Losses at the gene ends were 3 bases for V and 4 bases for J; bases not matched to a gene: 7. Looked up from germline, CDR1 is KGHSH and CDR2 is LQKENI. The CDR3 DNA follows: TGTGCCAGCTCACCCCGTCTAGCGGGGGGGAAGTACAATGAGCAGTTCTTC. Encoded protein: CASSPRLAGGKYNEQFF.

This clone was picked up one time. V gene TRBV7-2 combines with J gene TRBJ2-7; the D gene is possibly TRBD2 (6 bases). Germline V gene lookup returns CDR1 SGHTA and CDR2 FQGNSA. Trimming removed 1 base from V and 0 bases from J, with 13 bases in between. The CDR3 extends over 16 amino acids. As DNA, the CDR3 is TGTGCCAGCAGCTTAGAAGGCGGGGCGAGCTCCTACGAGCAGTACTTC. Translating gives CASSLEGGASSYEQYF.

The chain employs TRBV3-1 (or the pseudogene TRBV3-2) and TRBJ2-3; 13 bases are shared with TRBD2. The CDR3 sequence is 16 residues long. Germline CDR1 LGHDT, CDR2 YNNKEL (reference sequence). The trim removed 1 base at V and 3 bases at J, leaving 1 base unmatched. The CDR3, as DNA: TGTGCCAGCAGCCAAGCGGGACTAGCGGGAACAGATACGCAGTATTTT. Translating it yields CASSQAGLAGTDTQYF.

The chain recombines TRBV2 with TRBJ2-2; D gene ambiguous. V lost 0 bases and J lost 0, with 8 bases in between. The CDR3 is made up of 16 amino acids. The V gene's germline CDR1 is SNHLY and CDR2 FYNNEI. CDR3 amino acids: CASSEASSSNTGELFF. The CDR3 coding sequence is TGTGCCAGCAGTGAAGCTAGCAGCTCGAACACCGGGGAGCTGTTTTTT.

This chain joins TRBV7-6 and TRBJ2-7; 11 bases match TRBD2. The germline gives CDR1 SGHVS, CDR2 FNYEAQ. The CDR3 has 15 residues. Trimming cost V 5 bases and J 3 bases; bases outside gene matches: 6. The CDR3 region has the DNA TGTGCCAGCAGCAAGATAGGACTAGCGGGCTACGAGCAGTACTTC. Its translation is CASSKIGLAGYEQYF.